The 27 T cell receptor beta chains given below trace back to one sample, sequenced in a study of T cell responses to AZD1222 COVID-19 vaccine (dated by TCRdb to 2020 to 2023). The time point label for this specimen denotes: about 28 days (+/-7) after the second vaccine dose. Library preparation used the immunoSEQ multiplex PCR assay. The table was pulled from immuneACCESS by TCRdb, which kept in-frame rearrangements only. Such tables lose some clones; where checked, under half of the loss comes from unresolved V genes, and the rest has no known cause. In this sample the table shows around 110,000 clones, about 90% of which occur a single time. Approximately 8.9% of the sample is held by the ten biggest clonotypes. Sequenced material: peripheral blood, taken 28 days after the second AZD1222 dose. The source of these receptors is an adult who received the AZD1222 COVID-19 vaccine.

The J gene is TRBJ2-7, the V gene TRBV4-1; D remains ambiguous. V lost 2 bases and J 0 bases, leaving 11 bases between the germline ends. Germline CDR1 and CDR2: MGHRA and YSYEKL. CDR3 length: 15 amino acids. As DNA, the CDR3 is TGCGCCAGCAGCCAAACCACGGGCACCTCCTACGAGCAGTACTTC. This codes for CASSQTTGTSYEQYF.

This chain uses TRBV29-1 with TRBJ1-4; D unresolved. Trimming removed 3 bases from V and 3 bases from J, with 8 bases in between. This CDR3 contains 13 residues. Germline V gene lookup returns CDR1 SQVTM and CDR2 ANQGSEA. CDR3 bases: TGCAGCGTTGATGCCGGACCTAATGAAAAACTGTTTTTT. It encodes CSVDAGPNEKLFF.

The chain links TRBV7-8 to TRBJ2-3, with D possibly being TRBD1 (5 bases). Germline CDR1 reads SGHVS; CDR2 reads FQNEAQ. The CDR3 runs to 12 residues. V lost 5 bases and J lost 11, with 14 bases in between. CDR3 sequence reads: CASSPWGGKQYF. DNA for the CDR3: TGTGCCAGCAGCCCCTGGGGCGGAAAGCAGTATTTT.

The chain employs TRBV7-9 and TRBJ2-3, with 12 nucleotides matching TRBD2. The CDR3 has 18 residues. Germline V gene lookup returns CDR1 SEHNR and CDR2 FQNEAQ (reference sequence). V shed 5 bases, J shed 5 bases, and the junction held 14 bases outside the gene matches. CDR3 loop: CASSLDPRLAGVEDTQYF. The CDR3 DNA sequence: TGTGCCAGCAGCCTCGACCCCAGACTAGCGGGAGTTGAAGATACGCAGTATTTT.

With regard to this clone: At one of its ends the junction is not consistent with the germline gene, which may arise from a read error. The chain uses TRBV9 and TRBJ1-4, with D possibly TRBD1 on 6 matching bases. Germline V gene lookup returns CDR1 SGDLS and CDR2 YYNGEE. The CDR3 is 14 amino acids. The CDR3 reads CASSVEGVGENLFF. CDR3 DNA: TGTGCCAGCAGCGTAGAGGGGGTGGGCGAAAACCTGTTTTTT.

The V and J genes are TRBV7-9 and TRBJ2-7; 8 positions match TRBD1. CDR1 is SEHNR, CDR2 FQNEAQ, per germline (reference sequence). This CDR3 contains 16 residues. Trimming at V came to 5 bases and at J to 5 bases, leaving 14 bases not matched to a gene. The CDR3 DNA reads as TGTGCCAGCAGCCCAACTGACAGGGGAGGAATGAACGAGCAGTACTTC. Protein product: CASSPTDRGGMNEQYF.

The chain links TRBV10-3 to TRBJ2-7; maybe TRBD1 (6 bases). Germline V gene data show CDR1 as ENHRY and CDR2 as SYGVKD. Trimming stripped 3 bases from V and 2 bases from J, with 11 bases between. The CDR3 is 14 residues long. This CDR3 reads CAISDYNRAYEQYF. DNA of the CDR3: TGTGCCATCAGTGATTATAACAGGGCCTACGAGCAGTACTTC.

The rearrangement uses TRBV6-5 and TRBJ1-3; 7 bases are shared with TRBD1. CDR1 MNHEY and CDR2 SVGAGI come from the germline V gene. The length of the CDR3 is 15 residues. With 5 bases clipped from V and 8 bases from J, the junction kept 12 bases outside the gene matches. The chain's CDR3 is CASSRQGFLLDTIYF. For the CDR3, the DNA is TGTGCCAGCAGTAGACAGGGTTTTTTATTGGACACCATATATTTT.

This chain's CDR3 is CASANPSRDFQETQYF. CDR3 DNA sequence: TGTGCCAGTGCCAACCCCTCCCGGGACTTTCAAGAGACCCAGTACTTC. The rearrangement links TRBV19 to TRBJ2-5; a weak D match, TRBD2 (6 bases). Germline CDR1 is LNHDA and CDR2 is SQIVND (reference sequence). Trimming shortened V by 8 bases and J by 2 bases, and 21 bases separated the two germline ends. The CDR3 has 16 residues.

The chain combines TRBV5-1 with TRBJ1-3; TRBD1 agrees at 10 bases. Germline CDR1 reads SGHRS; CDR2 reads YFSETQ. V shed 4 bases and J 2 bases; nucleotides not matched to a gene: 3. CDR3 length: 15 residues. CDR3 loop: CASSRGTGAGNTIYF. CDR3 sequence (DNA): TGCGCCAGCAGCAGAGGGACAGGGGCTGGAAACACCATATATTTT.

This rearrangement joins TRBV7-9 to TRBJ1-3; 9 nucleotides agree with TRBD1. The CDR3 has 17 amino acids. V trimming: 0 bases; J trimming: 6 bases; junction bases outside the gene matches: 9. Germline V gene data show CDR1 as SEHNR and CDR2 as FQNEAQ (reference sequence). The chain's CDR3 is CASSLAYPGQGENTIYF. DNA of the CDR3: TGTGCCAGCAGCTTAGCGTATCCGGGACAGGGAGAAAACACCATATATTTT.

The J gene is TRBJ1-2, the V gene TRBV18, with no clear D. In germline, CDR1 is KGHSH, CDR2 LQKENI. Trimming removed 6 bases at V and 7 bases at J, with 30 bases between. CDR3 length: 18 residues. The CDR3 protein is CASSTLRTLYPTNTGYTF. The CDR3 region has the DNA TGTGCCAGCTCGACCCTAAGAACTCTGTACCCGACGAACACTGGCTACACCTTC.

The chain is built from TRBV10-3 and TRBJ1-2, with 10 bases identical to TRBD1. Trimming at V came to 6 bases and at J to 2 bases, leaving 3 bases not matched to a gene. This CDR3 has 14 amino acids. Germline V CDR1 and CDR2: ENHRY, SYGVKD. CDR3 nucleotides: TGTGCCATCAGCGACAGGGGGCGGAACTATGGCTACACCTTC. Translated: CAISDRGRNYGYTF.

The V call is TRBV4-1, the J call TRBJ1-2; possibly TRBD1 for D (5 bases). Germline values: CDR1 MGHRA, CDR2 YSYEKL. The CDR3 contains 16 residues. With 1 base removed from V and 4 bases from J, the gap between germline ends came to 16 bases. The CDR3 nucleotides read TGCGCCAGCAGCCAAGCCTCACACGGGACGGTCTATGGCTACACCTTC. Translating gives CASSQASHGTVYGYTF.

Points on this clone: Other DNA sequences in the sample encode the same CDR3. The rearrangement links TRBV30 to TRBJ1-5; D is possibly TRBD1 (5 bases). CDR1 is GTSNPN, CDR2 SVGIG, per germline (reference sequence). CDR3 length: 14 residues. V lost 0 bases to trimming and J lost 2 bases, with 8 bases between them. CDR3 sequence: CAWSVGGGNQPQHF. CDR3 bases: TGTGCCTGGAGTGTCGGAGGGGGCAATCAGCCCCAGCATTTT.

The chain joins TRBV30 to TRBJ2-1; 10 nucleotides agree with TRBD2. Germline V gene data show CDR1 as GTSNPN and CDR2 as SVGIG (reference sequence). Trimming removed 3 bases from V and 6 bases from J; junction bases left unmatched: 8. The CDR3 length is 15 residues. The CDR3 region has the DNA TGTGCCTGGAGCCGCCTAGCGGGAGTAGGCAATGAGCAGTTCTTC. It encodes CAWSRLAGVGNEQFF.

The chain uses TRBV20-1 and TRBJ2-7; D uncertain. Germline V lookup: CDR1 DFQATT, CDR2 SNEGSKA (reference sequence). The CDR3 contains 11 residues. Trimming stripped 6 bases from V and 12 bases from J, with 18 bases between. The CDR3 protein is CSAAFRRLLYF. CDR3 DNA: TGCAGTGCGGCCTTTCGTCGGTTACTGTACTTC.

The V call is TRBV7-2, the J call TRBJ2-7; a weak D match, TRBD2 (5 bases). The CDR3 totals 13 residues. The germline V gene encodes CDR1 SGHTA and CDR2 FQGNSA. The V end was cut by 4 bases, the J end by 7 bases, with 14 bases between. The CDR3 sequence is CASSSDYTWEQYF. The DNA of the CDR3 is TGTGCCAGCAGCTCAGACTACACTTGGGAGCAGTACTTC.

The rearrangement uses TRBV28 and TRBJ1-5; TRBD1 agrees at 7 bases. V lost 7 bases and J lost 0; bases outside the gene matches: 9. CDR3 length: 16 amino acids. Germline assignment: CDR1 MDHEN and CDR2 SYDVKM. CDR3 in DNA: TGTGCCAGCACCCAGACAGGGTTCCATAGCAATCAGCCCCAGCATTTT. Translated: CASTQTGFHSNQPQHF.

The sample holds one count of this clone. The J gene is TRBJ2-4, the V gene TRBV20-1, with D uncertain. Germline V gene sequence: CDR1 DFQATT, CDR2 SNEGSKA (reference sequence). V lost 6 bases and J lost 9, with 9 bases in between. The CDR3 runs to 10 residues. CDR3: CSAPTRIQYF. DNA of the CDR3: TGCAGTGCCCCGACCCGCATTCAGTACTTC.

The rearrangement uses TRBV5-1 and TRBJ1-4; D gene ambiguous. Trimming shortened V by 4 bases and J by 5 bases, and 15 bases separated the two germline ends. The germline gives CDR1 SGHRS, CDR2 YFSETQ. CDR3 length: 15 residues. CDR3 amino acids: CASSPRGEPNEKLFF. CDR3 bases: TGCGCCAGCAGCCCACGCGGGGAGCCGAATGAAAAACTGTTTTTT.

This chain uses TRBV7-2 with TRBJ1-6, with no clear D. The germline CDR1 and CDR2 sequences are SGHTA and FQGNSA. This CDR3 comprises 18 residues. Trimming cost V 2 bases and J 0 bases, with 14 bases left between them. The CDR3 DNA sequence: TGTGCCAGCAGCTTACCCGGCTACTCGAGCTCCTATAATTCACCCCTCCACTTT. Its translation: CASSLPGYSSSYNSPLHF.

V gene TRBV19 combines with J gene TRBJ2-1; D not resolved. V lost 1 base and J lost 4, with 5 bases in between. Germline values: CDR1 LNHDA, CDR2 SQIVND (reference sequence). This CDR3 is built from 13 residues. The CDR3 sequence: CASSIVAYNEQFF. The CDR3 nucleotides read TGTGCCAGTAGTATAGTGGCGTACAATGAGCAGTTCTTC.

The CDR3 region is CASSPVARTNYGYTF. CDR3 sequence (DNA): TGTGCCAGCAGTCCGGTGGCGAGAACCAACTATGGCTACACCTTC. The chain recombines TRBV3-1 (or the pseudogene TRBV3-2) with TRBJ1-2, with D unclear. This CDR3 contains 15 residues. Germline V gene lookup returns CDR1 LGHDT and CDR2 YNNKEL (reference sequence). V lost 6 bases, J lost 2 bases, and 16 bases lay in between.

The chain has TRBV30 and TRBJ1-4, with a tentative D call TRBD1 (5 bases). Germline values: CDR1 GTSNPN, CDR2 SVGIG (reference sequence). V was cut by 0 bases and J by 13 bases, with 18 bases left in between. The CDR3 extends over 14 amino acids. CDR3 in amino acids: CAWSVQFGASGLFF. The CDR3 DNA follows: TGTGCCTGGAGTGTCCAGTTCGGGGCCAGCGGACTGTTTTTT.

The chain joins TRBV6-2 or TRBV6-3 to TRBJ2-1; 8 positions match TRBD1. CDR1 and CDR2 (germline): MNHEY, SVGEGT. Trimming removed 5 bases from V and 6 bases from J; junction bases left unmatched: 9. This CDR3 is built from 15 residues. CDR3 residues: CASSLDRGDFNEQFF. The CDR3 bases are TGTGCCAGCAGTCTCGACAGGGGAGATTTCAATGAGCAGTTCTTC.

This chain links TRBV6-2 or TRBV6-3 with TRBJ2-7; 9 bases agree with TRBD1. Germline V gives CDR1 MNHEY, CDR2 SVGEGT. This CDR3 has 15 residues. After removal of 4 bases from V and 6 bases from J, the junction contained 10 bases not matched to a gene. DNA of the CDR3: TGTGCCAGCAGTTTCCCCCGGGACAGGGTGGCCGAGCAGTACTTC. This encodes CASSFPRDRVAEQYF.